This T cell receptor beta chain was profiled in a study of CD8+CD57+ T cells in acquired aplastic anemia (dated by TCRdb to the late 2010s). Background on the whole study: DNA extracted from sorted CD4+ and CD8+ cells had a mean of roughly 3.4 ug, with a range of roughly 0.19 to 27.4 ug. CD8+CD57+ expansion was defined as frequency above the mean frequency observed in healthy subjects. Summary of the overall study and its limitations: Roughly 30 CD8+ CDR3 sequences were found to be shared between patients and controls, but these sequences appeared to be highly expressed in patients and within the immunodominant clones of the patients. CD8+ Simpson's diversity did not differ significantly between patients and healthy controls (P=0.060).

In its sample, this clonotype was seen a few times. No antigen is known for it. The junction does not match germline at one end; this may be a read error. Flow cytometry had shown CD8+CD57+ cell expansion in the patients selected for sequencing. Severe acquired aplastic anemia was diagnosed in all patients according to International Study of Aplastic Anemia and Agranulocytosis and Camitta criteria. At the time blood was sampled, none of the patients had received any therapy. In this study, sorted CD4+ and CD8+ T cells from the blood of healthy subjects and of severe aplastic anemia patients had their TCR repertoires deep-sequenced. Patients were enrolled under clinicaltrials.gov protocols 00001620, 01623167, 00001397, 00071045, 00081523 and 00961064 in the USA. Ficoll-Paque density gradient centrifugation was used to isolate peripheral blood mononuclear cells. Before DNA was extracted, CD4+ and CD8+ T cells were sorted using either FACS or magnetic beads.

Genomic DNA was used as template for profiling of TCR beta VDJ combinations and CDR3 sequences. TCR repertoire sequencing was run on an Illumina HiSeq 2000. Regarding the original processing steps: Repertoire assessment relied on Simpson's diversity index, CDR3 size and DJ length profiles, and TRBV/TRBJ rearrangement plots. The immunodominant clone was defined as the most abundant DNA sequence in deep sequencing data. CDR3 amino acid sequences were screened for sharing across subjects and compared with published repertoires and the VDJdb database. The public reads were reanalyzed by TCRdb: fastp trimming at Q25, MiXCR alignment, in-frame beta chains only. Each record represents a unique CDR3 protein, reported with the most common genes and DNA among its rows. V and J calls and clone size were set by TCRdb, not the authors. The sample profile shows around 430,000 distinct CDR3 sequences; approximately 33% of them were found once. The top ten constitute less than 0.85% of the sample.

The germline V gene encodes CDR1 SSHAT and CDR2 FNYEAQ (reference sequence). The CDR3 goes from the cysteine to the phenylalanine over 13 residues. Left in the record is the CDR3 DNA by itself, 39 bases read in frame from the first base. The sequence is built from TRBV7-7 and TRBJ2-1; TRBD2 could be the D gene, as 6 bases match. The receptor's source is a human donor with aplastic anemia. The sequencing input was sorted CD4+, CD8+, or CD8+CD57+ T cells (not recorded which) from PBMCs. The nucleotide sequence reads TGTGCTAGCAGCTCAAGGGGAGGAGGCGGGCAGTTCTTC. Translated, this is CASSSRGGGGQFF.